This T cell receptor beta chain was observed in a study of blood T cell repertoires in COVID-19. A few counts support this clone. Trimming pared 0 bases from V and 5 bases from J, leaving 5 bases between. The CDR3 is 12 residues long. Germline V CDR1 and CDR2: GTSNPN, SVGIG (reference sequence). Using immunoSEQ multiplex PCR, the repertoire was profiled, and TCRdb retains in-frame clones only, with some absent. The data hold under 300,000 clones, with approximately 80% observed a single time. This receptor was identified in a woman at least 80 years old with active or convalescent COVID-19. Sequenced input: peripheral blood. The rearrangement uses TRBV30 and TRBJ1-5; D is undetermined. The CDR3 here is CAWSVRDQPQHF. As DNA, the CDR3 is TGTGCCTGGAGTGTACGGGATCAGCCCCAGCATTTT.